A selection of T cell receptor beta chains follows, all from one sample in a study of T cell repertoires in ileal Crohn's disease. Here immunoSEQ multiplex PCR was the method, and the copy in TCRdb shows in-frame clones only, minus some. The profile covers under 6,500 clones, with over 75% appearing a single time and over 10% taken by the ten largest. The sample taken for sequencing was ileal tissue. The source of these receptors is an adult with Crohn's disease. CDR3s include the opening cysteine and the closing phenylalanine or tryptophan. Each record gives: clone size, D gene, V gene, J gene, CDR3 protein, CDR3 DNA. The D gene is left open where the match is weak. Expanded clones get a size class; other rows say once, few or many, or leave the size out.

.	TRBD1	TRBV10-3	TRBJ1-1	CAISVGQGANEAFF	TGTGCCATCAGTGTGGGACAGGGGGCGAACGAAGCTTTCTTT
.	TRBD1	TRBV28	TRBJ2-6	CASSFGTGSGANVLTF	TGTGCCAGCAGTTTCGGGACAGGGTCTGGGGCCAACGTCCTGACTTTC
.	TRBD1	TRBV28	TRBJ2-1	CASRATGGGGNEQFF	TGTGCCAGCAGGGCTACAGGGGGCGGGGGCAATGAGCAGTTCTTC
.	TRBD1	TRBV10-3	TRBJ1-4	CAISTGGASEKLFF	TGTGCCATCAGTACAGGGGGCGCGAGTGAAAAACTGTTTTTT
.	TRBD2	TRBV5-1	TRBJ2-3	CASSFTGTSVVTDTQYF	TGCGCCAGCAGCTTTACCGGGACTAGCGTAGTCACAGATACGCAGTATTTT
.	.	TRBV6-5	TRBJ1-2	CASSYTSEEGGGYTF	TGTGCCAGCAGTTACACGTCCGAGGAGGGTGGGGGCTACACCTTC
.	.	TRBV28	TRBJ1-2	CASTWGDYGYTF	TGTGCCAGCACCTGGGGGGATTATGGCTACACCTTC
.	.	TRBV18	TRBJ2-1	CASSPSANAGYNEQFF	TGTGCCAGCTCCCCGTCGGCCAATGCGGGCTACAATGAGCAGTTCTTC
few	TRBD1	TRBV6-5	TRBJ1-2	CASSYAGRGRGGYTF	TGTGCCAGCAGTTACGCGGGCAGGGGGCGGGGTGGCTACACCTTC
.	TRBD1	TRBV4-3	TRBJ2-2	CASSQQPGGTGELFF	TGCGCCAGCAGCCAACAACCAGGGGGCACCGGGGAGCTGTTTTTT
.	TRBD1	TRBV30	TRBJ1-1	CAWGTGAAAFF	TGTGCCTGGGGAACAGGGGCGGCGGCTTTCTTT
.	TRBD1	TRBV28	TRBJ1-1	CASSLRGLSTEAFF	TGTGCCAGCAGCCTCAGGGGGCTGAGCACTGAAGCTTTCTTT
.	TRBD1	TRBV11-3	TRBJ2-1	CASSLAFGTGLNEQFF	TGTGCCAGCAGCTTAGCCTTCGGGACAGGGCTCAATGAGCAGTTCTTC
once	.	TRBV5-4	TRBJ2-6	CASSFLGGGDSGANVLTF	TGTGCCAGCAGCTTTCTTGGAGGAGGAGATTCTGGGGCCAACGTCCTGACTTTC
.	.	TRBV6-6	TRBJ1-1	CASSYISGTEAFF	TGTGCCAGCAGTTACATCTCAGGGACTGAAGCTTTCTTT
once	TRBD1	TRBV5-1	TRBJ2-5	CASSLEGQVETQYF	TGCGCCAGCAGCTTGGAGGGACAGGTAGAGACCCAGTACTTC
.	TRBD2	TRBV5-1	TRBJ2-1	CASSPGTTNEQFF	TGCGCCAGCAGCCCCGGGACTACCAATGAGCAGTTCTTC
.	TRBD2	TRBV6-1	TRBJ2-1	CASSEALIARETSGGANEQFF	TGTGCCAGCAGTGAAGCGCTGATTGCCCGGGAAACTAGCGGGGGGGCCAATGAGCAGTTCTTC
.	.	TRBV6-4	TRBJ1-1	CASSEGGSGEAFF	TGTGCCAGCAGTGAAGGTGGTTCCGGGGAAGCTTTCTTT
.	.	TRBV6-1	TRBJ1-1	CASSGTGFTEAFF	TGTGCCAGCAGTGGTACAGGGTTCACTGAAGCTTTCTTT
.	.	TRBV7-8	TRBJ1-1	CASSPMAETGPRGTEAFF	TGTGCCAGCAGCCCCATGGCCGAGACAGGACCTCGGGGCACTGAAGCTTTCTTT
.	TRBD1	TRBV19	TRBJ1-1	CASSRDTGATEAFF	TGTGCCAGTAGTCGAGACACAGGGGCAACTGAAGCTTTCTTT
.	.	TRBV30	TRBJ1-5	CAWSRGFDQPQHF	TGTGCCTGGAGTAGGGGTTTCGATCAGCCCCAGCATTTT
.	TRBD2	TRBV7-3	TRBJ2-3	CASSLTAGGFVSPTDTQYF	TGTGCCAGCAGCTTAACGGCGGGGGGGTTCGTCAGTCCCACAGATACGCAGTATTTT
.	TRBD2	TRBV5-6	TRBJ2-5	CASSLPGLAGGQETQYF	TGTGCCAGCAGCTTGCCCGGACTAGCGGGGGGACAAGAGACCCAGTACTTC
.	.	TRBV28	TRBJ1-4	CAIGTSWEKLFF	TGTGCCATAGGGACTTCGTGGGAAAAACTGTTTTTT
.	.	TRBV27	TRBJ2-1	CASRLGGEQFF	TGTGCCAGCAGGCTAGGGGGTGAGCAGTTCTTC
.	.	TRBV27	TRBJ2-2	CASSLSWALGELFF	TGTGCCAGCAGTTTATCGTGGGCCCTCGGGGAGCTGTTTTTT
.	TRBD1	TRBV5-8	TRBJ2-3	CASSRSRQGGTDTQYF	TGTGCCAGCAGCCGTAGTCGACAGGGGGGGACAGATACGCAGTATTTT
.	.	TRBV28	TRBJ2-1	CASSLSQNEQFF	TGTGCCAGCAGTTTATCCCAGAATGAGCAGTTCTTC
.	.	TRBV5-1	TRBJ1-2	CASSLNGGALGYTF	TGCGCCAGCAGCTTGAATGGAGGGGCGTTAGGCTACACCTTC
.	.	TRBV19	TRBJ2-3	CASSTGLADTQYF	TGTGCCAGTAGTACAGGGCTTGCAGATACGCAGTATTTT
.	.	TRBV21-1	TRBJ1-5	CASSKDSHGGQGDQPQHF	TGTGCCAGCAGCAAAGATTCCCACGGGGGACAGGGCGATCAGCCCCAGCATTTT
once	.	TRBV18	TRBJ2-3	CASSPLGGTSTDTQYF	TGTGCCAGCTCACCCTTAGGGGGAACTAGCACAGATACGCAGTATTTT
.	TRBD2	TRBV5-1	TRBJ2-1	CASSGGLAGDEQFF	TGCGCCAGCAGCGGGGGACTAGCGGGGGATGAGCAGTTCTTC
.	TRBD2	TRBV7-3	TRBJ2-3	CASSSSGGIDTQYF	TGTGCCAGCAGCTCTAGCGGGGGGATTGATACGCAGTATTTT
.	.	TRBV28	TRBJ1-2	CASSLMLQGPYGYTF	TGTGCCAGCAGTTTAATGTTACAGGGCCCTTATGGCTACACCTTC
.	TRBD1	TRBV2	TRBJ1-5	CASSGQGPNQPQHF	TGTGCCAGCAGTGGACAGGGTCCCAATCAGCCCCAGCATTTT
.	.	TRBV30	TRBJ1-1	CAWEGGTEAFF	TGTGCCTGGGAAGGGGGCACTGAAGCTTTCTTT
.	TRBD1	TRBV19	TRBJ1-1	CASSVTGGPDTEAFF	TGTGCCAGTAGTGTTACAGGGGGCCCGGACACTGAAGCTTTCTTT
.	.	TRBV7-3	TRBJ2-3	CASSSGPLRDTQYF	TGTGCCAGCAGCTCCGGCCCCCTGCGGGATACGCAGTATTTT
.	.	TRBV5-6	TRBJ1-6	CASSDRLNNSPLHF	TGTGCCAGCTCAGACAGGCTTAATAATTCACCCCTCCACTTT
once	TRBD1	TRBV5-1	TRBJ1-1	CASSSPTGVNTEAFF	TGCGCCAGCAGCTCCCCGACAGGGGTTAACACTGAAGCTTTCTTT
.	.	TRBV19	TRBJ2-7	CASSTSVGRMYEQYF	TGTGCCAGTAGTACCTCAGTAGGGAGGATGTACGAGCAGTACTTC
.	.	TRBV27	TRBJ1-1	CASSWHGVNTEAFF	TGTGCCAGCAGTTGGCACGGGGTGAACACTGAAGCTTTCTTT
.	.	TRBV19	TRBJ1-2	CASTSLQGAKAGNGYTF	TGTGCCAGTACTTCCTTACAAGGGGCGAAGGCGGGGAATGGCTACACCTTC
.	TRBD2	TRBV7-9	TRBJ2-7	CASRAGTSGRRKQYF	TGTGCCAGCAGGGCTGGGACTAGCGGGAGGAGAAAGCAGTACTTC
.	.	TRBV18	TRBJ2-7	CASSPAGAQYEQYF	TGTGCCAGCTCACCCGCGGGGGCGCAGTACGAGCAGTACTTC
.	TRBD2	TRBV7-9	TRBJ2-1	CASSPRRLAGAYNEQFF	TGTGCCAGCAGCCCTAGACGACTAGCGGGGGCCTACAATGAGCAGTTCTTC
.	.	TRBV5-1	TRBJ1-4	CASSLAIQAGAGEKLFF	TGCGCCAGCAGCTTGGCCATCCAGGCAGGGGCAGGTGAAAAACTGTTTTTT
.	TRBD2	TRBV5-1	TRBJ2-5	CASSLESSGEETQYF	TGCGCCAGCAGCTTGGAGTCTAGCGGGGAAGAGACCCAGTACTTC
.	.	TRBV6-1	TRBJ1-6	CASSEEGASNSPLHF	TGTGCCAGCAGTGAAGAAGGGGCCTCAAATTCACCCCTCCACTTT
.	.	TRBV6-1	TRBJ1-6	CATLRTDYNSPLHF	TGTGCCACCCTCAGGACAGATTATAATTCACCCCTCCACTTT
.	TRBD1	TRBV6-5	TRBJ2-7	CASRTGSPYEQYF	TGTGCCAGCAGGACAGGGTCCCCCTACGAGCAGTACTTC
few	TRBD2	TRBV27	TRBJ2-2	CASSFPSGRHTGELFF	TGTGCCAGCAGTTTTCCTAGCGGGAGGCACACCGGGGAGCTGTTTTTT
.	TRBD2	TRBV5-1	TRBJ2-7	CASSPTGLKGEQYF	TGCGCCAGCAGCCCCACGGGACTAAAGGGCGAGCAGTACTTC
.	TRBD1	TRBV28	TRBJ1-2	CASRTDSDRGVYGYTF	TGTGCCAGCAGGACGGACTCGGACAGGGGGGTCTATGGCTACACCTTC
.	.	TRBV18	TRBJ1-2	CASSPGRGLDGYTF	TGTGCCAGCTCACCAGGCAGGGGATTAGATGGCTACACCTTC
.	.	TRBV29-1	TRBJ2-5	CSVEDLPETQYF	TGCAGCGTTGAAGATCTCCCGGAGACCCAGTACTTC